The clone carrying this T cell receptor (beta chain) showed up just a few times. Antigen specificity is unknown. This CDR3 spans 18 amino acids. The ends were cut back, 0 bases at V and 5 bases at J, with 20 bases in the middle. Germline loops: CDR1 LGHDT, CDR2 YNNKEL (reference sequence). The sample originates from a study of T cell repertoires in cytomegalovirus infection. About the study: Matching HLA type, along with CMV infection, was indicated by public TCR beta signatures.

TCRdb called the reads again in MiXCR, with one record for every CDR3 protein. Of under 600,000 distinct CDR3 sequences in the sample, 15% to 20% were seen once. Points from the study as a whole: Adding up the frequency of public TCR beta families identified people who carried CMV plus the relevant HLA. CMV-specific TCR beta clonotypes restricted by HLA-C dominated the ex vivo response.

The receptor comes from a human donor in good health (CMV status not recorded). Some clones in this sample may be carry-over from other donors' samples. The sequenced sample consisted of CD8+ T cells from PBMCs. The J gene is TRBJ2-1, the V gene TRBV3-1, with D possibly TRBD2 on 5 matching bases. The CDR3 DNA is TGTGCCAGCAGCCAAGAATGGCGTGAGGGCTCAGGCAACAATGAGCAGTTCTTC. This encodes CASSQEWREGSGNNEQFF.